This T cell receptor beta chain comes out of a study of blood T cell repertoires in COVID-19. This clone appeared once. Profiling relied on immunoSEQ multiplex PCR, and the TCRdb table lists in-frame clones only, not all of them. The sample yields approximately 150,000 clones, over 70% seen once. CDR3 length equals 16 residues. Trimming at V came to 1 base and at J to 4 bases, leaving 7 bases not matched to a gene. Germline CDR1 and CDR2: SGHVS and FQNEAQ. The TCR was taken from a woman between 35 and 50 years old with acute COVID-19. The sequenced material came from PBMCs or T cells enriched from blood (not recorded which). The chain employs TRBV7-8 and TRBJ2-7; 10 nucleotides match TRBD1. The CDR3 loop reads CASSLEPGQGSYEQYF. In nucleotides, the CDR3 is TGTGCCAGCAGCTTAGAACCGGGACAGGGGTCTTACGAGCAGTACTTC. The variable domain in full, completed from reference TRBV7-8 and TRBJ2-7, reads GAGVSQSPRYKVAKRGQDVALRCDPISGHVSLFWYQQALGQGPEFLTYFQNEAQLDKSGLPSDRFFAERPEGSVSTLKIQRTQQEDSAVYLCASSLEPGQGSYEQYFGPGTRLTVT.